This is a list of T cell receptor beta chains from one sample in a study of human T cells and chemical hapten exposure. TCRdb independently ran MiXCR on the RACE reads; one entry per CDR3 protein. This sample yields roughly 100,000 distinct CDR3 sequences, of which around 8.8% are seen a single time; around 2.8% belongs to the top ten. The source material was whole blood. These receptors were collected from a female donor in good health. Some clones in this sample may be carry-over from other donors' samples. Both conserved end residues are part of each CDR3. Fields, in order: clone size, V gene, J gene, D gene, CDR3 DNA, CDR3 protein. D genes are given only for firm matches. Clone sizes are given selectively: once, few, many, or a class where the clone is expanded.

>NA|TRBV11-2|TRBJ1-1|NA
TGTGCCAGCAGCCCAGCAGTGAACACTGAAGCTTTCTTT
CASSPAVNTEAFF
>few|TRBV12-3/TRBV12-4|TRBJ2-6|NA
TGTGCCAGCAGAGAAGGGGGCTCTGGGGCCAACGTCCTGACTTTC
CASREGGSGANVLTF
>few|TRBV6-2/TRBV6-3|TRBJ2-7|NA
TGTGCCAGCGATCATCCAGGGACCTACGAGCAGTACTTC
CASDHPGTYEQYF
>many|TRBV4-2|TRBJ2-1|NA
TGTGCCAGCAGCCAAGAGGCTAGCGAACTTTACAATGAGCAGTTCTTC
CASSQEASELYNEQFF
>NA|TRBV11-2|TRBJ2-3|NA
TGTGCCAGCAGCCCTACCCCCCAGAGCACAGATACGCAGTATTTT
CASSPTPQSTDTQYF
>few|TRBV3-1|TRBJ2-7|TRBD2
TGTGCCAGCAGCCACTACTTGGCAGGGGATAGCGGGAGGGCCCAGGAGCAGTACTTC
CASSHYLAGDSGRAQEQYF
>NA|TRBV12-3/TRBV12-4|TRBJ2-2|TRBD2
TGTGCCAGCAGACAACGGCCGGGACTAGCGATCACCGGGGAGCTGTTTTTT
CASRQRPGLAITGELFF
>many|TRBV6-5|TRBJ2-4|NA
TGTGCCAGCAATCCTAACCGGGAAGCCAAAAACATTCAGTACTTC
CASNPNREAKNIQYF
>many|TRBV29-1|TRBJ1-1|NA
TGCAGCGTTTTTTCGGGTGGTGCCGAAGCTTTCTTT
CSVFSGGAEAFF
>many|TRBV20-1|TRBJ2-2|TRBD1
TGCAGTGCAACCGGGACAGGGGGTTTGAACACCGGGGAGCTGTTTTTT
CSATGTGGLNTGELFF
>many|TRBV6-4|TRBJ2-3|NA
TGTGCCAGCAGTGACTCGACTTCTCTCCCGCAGTATTTT
CASSDSTSLPQYF
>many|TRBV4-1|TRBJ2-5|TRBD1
TGCGCCAGCAGCCAAGCGGGACAGGAAGAGACCCAGTACTTC
CASSQAGQEETQYF
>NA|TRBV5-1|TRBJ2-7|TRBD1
TGCGCCAGCAGCCCAGGACAGGGTTTCTACGAGCAGTACTTC
CASSPGQGFYEQYF
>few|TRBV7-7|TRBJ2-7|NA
TGTGCTAGCAGCCCTGGACCCGGGACGAGCGAGCAGTACTTC
CASSPGPGTSEQYF
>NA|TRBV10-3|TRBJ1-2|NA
TGTGCCATCAGTGAGGGCTCCCTTGTTTCTTATGGCTACACCTTC
CAISEGSLVSYGYTF
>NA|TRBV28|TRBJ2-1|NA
TGTGCCAGCAGTTACAACGGGACCCCACGGGATGAGCAGTTCTTC
CASSYNGTPRDEQFF
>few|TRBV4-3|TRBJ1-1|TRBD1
TGCGCCAGCAGCGAAGGGACAGGGTGGACTGAAGCTTTCTTT
CASSEGTGWTEAFF
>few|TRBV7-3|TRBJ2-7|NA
TGTGCCAGCAGCCCACAGGGCGGCGAGCAGTACTTC
CASSPQGGEQYF
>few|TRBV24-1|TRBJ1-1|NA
TGTGCCACAAAGACAGAAACTGAAGCTTTCTTT
CATKTETEAFF
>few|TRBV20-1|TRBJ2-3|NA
TGCAGTGCTAAAGGGCACCTAGAGAGCACAGATACGCAGTATTTT
CSAKGHLESTDTQYF
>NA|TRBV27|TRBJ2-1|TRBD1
TGTGCCAGCAGTGAGAGACAGGGGGCGAGTGAGCAGTTCTTC
CASSERQGASEQFF
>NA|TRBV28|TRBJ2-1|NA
TGTGCCAGCAGTTTCCCCGGTTCCTACAATGAGCAGTTCTTC
CASSFPGSYNEQFF
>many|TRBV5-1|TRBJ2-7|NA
TGCGCCAGCAGCGCCCGGGACGAGCAGTACTTC
CASSARDEQYF